The 18 T cell receptor beta chains below come from one sample, sequenced in a study of blood T cells in healthy people across ages. With a J-beta primer mix and a sample-barcoded 5' primer, a second PCR ran about 6 to 11 cycles. In TCRdb, the 5' RACE reads were re-called with MiXCR into one record per CDR3 protein. The sample shows some 760,000 distinct CDR3 sequences, approximately 25% of them seen only once. The same data also contributed to another study, on T cells of mothers and their children.

The sample consisted of blood. These receptors were taken from a boy younger than 18 in good health.

This clonotype has a handful of counts. The chain joins TRBV10-3 to TRBJ2-5; weak D call: TRBD1 (5 bases). From germline, CDR1 is ENHRY and CDR2 SYGVKD. V was clipped by 0 bases and J by 2 bases, with 10 bases between them. This CDR3 has 15 residues. CDR3 sequence (DNA): TGTGCCATCAGTGAGTCGGGGCTACCACAAGAGACCCAGTACTTC. Its protein product is CAISESGLPQETQYF.

This clonotype was picked up a small number of times. The V gene is TRBV14, the J gene TRBJ1-4; TRBD1 matches 7 bases. V was clipped by 2 bases and J by 3 bases; unmatched bases: 6. The CDR3 length is 16 residues. Per the germline V gene, CDR1 is SGHDN and CDR2 is FVKESK. CDR3: CASSQLIGTANEKLFF. The CDR3 DNA follows: TGTGCCAGCAGCCAATTAATAGGGACAGCTAATGAAAAACTGTTTTTT.

The chain carries TRBV4-1 and TRBJ1-4; D might be TRBD1 (6 bases). Per germline, CDR1 MGHRA and CDR2 YSYEKL. The CDR3 has 16 residues. V was cut by 0 bases and J by 3 bases, with 11 bases left in between. CDR3 in DNA: TGCGCCAGCAGCCAAGAGCCGGGGGGCCCTAATGAAAAACTGTTTTTT. As protein: CASSQEPGGPNEKLFF.

A few counts support this clonotype. The genes are TRBV28 and TRBJ2-7, with 7 bases aligning to TRBD2. The CDR3 covers 15 residues. With V trimmed by 5 bases and J by 1 base, 8 bases remained unmatched. CDR1 MDHEN and CDR2 SYDVKM come from the germline V gene. CDR3 region: CASSARGGPSYEQYF. The CDR3 region has the DNA TGTGCCAGCAGTGCTCGCGGGGGACCGTCCTACGAGCAGTACTTC.

V gene TRBV20-1 combines with J gene TRBJ2-7, with D possibly matching TRBD1 (6 bases). The CDR3 runs 15 residues. Germline-derived CDR1 and CDR2 are DFQATT and SNEGSKA (reference sequence). Between the trimmed V and J ends, which lost 5 bases and 0 bases, there was a span of 17 bases. The CDR3 sequence is CSALSDRDTSYEQYF. CDR3 nucleotide sequence: TGCAGTGCTTTAAGCGACCGGGACACCTCCTACGAGCAGTACTTC.

The chain links TRBV28 to TRBJ2-6, with 8 bases that match TRBD1. Germline loops: CDR1 MDHEN, CDR2 SYDVKM. The CDR3 covers 18 residues. J lost 0 bases, V lost 3 bases, and 7 bases had no gene match. CDR3 region: CASSLSGQVPSGANVLTF. CDR3 nucleotides: TGTGCCAGCAGTTTGTCGGGACAGGTTCCCTCTGGGGCCAACGTCCTGACTTTC.

The rearrangement uses TRBV2 and TRBJ1-4; D unresolved. The CDR3 loop spans 12 amino acids. Trimming took 7 bases from V and 12 from J, leaving 15 bases between them. Germline CDR1 SNHLY, CDR2 FYNNEI. The CDR3 spells CASTPQQGQLFF. CDR3 nucleotide sequence: TGTGCCAGCACACCACAGCAAGGGCAACTGTTTTTT.

This rearrangement joins TRBV7-9 to TRBJ2-1; no definite D call. The length of the CDR3 is 17 residues. V gave up 2 bases and J gave up 4 bases, with 18 bases separating them. CDR1 and CDR2 from the germline V gene are SEHNR and FQNEAQ (reference sequence). CDR3 residues: CASSLPFWGGRYNEQFF. The CDR3 region has the DNA TGTGCCAGCAGCTTACCTTTTTGGGGTGGCAGGTACAATGAGCAGTTCTTC.

The chain has TRBV2 and TRBJ2-3; 10 bases agree with TRBD2. The J segment lost 7 bases and the V segment lost 4 bases, leaving 8 bases of the junction unmatched. Germline V gene lookup returns CDR1 SNHLY and CDR2 FYNNEI. The CDR3 is 15 residues long. CDR3 region: CASSVLASGGNTQYF. For the CDR3, the DNA is TGTGCCAGCAGTGTGTTGGCTAGCGGGGGCAATACGCAGTATTTT.

The chain is built from TRBV4-3 and TRBJ2-5; 13 bases line up with TRBD2. The CDR3 length is 16 residues. The germline V gene encodes CDR1 LGHNA and CDR2 YSLEER. V lost 3 bases and J lost 7; bases outside the gene matches: 8. The CDR3 here is CASSQTRTSGGSTQYF. The CDR3 DNA follows: TGCGCCAGCAGCCAGACGCGGACTAGCGGGGGATCGACCCAGTACTTC.

This clonotype was counted many times. V usage is TRBV7-2 and J usage is TRBJ2-7; perhaps D is TRBD1 or TRBD2 (5 bases each). CDR3 size: 13 residues. Trimming took off 3 bases at V and 7 bases at J, with 13 bases between the two ends. In germline, CDR1 is SGHTA, CDR2 FQGNSA. CDR3 loop: CASSLGGSGEQYF. For the CDR3, the DNA is TGTGCCAGCAGCTTGGGCGGGTCAGGGGAGCAGTACTTC.

This clonotype was seen only a few times. The chain is built from TRBV27 and TRBJ2-7; 11 bases agree with TRBD1. After removal of 11 bases from V and 3 bases from J, the junction contained 9 bases not matched to a gene. The V gene's germline CDR1 is MNHEY and CDR2 SMNVEV (reference sequence). The CDR3 spans 14 residues. This CDR3 is CAVGGQGAFYEQYF. The DNA for the CDR3 is TGTGCCGTGGGAGGACAGGGGGCTTTCTACGAGCAGTACTTC.

The sample holds a few counts of this clonotype. This chain uses TRBV9 with TRBJ2-5; TRBD2 matches 12 bases. The J segment lost 4 bases and the V segment lost 0 bases, leaving 10 bases of the junction unmatched. Germline V gene lookup returns CDR1 SGDLS and CDR2 YYNGEE. The CDR3 length is 18 residues. CDR3 region: CASSVEASGGARRETQYF. In nucleotides, the CDR3 is TGTGCCAGCAGCGTAGAGGCTAGCGGGGGGGCTAGGCGAGAGACCCAGTACTTC.

This chain connects TRBV7-3 to TRBJ2-3; TRBD1 or TRBD2 may be the D gene (5 bases each). This CDR3 region has 14 residues. CDR1 is SGHTA, CDR2 FQGTGA, per germline. V lost 5 bases, J lost 4 bases, and 13 bases lay in between. The CDR3 nucleotides read TGTGCCAGCAGCAACGTCGGGGCCGCAGATACGCAGTATTTT. Encoded protein: CASSNVGAADTQYF.

This clonotype showed up just a few times. The chain joins TRBV20-1 to TRBJ2-5; D is perhaps TRBD1 or TRBD2 (5 bases each). The J call may be in error: the DNA end matches TRBJ2-7 better. CDR3 length: 14 amino acids. Germline V lookup: CDR1 DFQATT, CDR2 SNEGSKA (reference sequence). Here the CDR3 reads CSARDPGRTYEQYF. In DNA, the CDR3 is TGCAGTGCTAGAGACCCGGGACGGACCTACGAGCAGTACTTC.

The table lists this clonotype with many counts. The chain has TRBV7-3 and TRBJ2-1, with D maybe TRBD2 (5 bases). V was shortened by 2 bases and J by 0 bases, with 11 bases between the two germline ends. This CDR3 region has 16 residues. The germline gives CDR1 SGHTA, CDR2 FQGTGA. CDR3 in amino acids: CASSLRRGDSYNEQFF. The CDR3 bases are TGTGCCAGCAGCTTACGACGGGGAGACTCCTACAATGAGCAGTTCTTC.

The chain links TRBV11-1 to TRBJ2-5; no clear D gene. The tail of the sequence fits TRBJ2-1 better, so the J call may be wrong. The CDR3 runs to 19 residues. Germline lookup yields CDR1 SGHAT and CDR2 FQDESV (reference sequence). The CDR3 loop is CASSLPRYSSLLDYNEQFF. CDR3 sequence (DNA): TGTGCCAGCAGCTTACCCCGCTACAGTTCCCTTTTAGACTACAATGAGCAGTTCTTC.

The table lists this clonotype with many counts. J is TRBJ2-7 and V is TRBV10-2, with TRBD1 identical over 9 bases. CDR3 length equals 12 residues. V was pared by 8 bases and J by 1 base, with 0 bases of the junction left unmatched. Germline CDR1 WSHSY, CDR2 SAAADI. Here the CDR3 reads CASGTGSYEQYF. CDR3 sequence (DNA): TGCGCCAGCGGGACAGGGTCCTACGAGCAGTACTTC.